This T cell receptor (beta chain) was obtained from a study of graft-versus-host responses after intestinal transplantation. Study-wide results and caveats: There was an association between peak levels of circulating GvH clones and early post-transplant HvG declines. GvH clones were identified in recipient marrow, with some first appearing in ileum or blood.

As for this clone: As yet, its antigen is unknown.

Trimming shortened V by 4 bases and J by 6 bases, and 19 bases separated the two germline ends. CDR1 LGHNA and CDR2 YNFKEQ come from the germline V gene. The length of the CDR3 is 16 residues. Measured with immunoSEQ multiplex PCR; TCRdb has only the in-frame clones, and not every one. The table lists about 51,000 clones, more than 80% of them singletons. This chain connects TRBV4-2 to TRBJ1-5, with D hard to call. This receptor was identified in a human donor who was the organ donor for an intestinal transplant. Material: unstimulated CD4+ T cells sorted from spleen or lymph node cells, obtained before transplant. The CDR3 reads CASSRGVSGILQPQHF. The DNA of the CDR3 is TGTGCCAGCAGCCGAGGTGTTTCGGGGATTCTTCAGCCCCAGCATTTT.